This TCR beta chain was profiled in a study of tumor-infiltrating lymphocytes in primary liver carcinoma. DNA and RNA were both co-extracted from 20-30 mg of bulk tissue that had not been sorted. Every tumor sample had over 85% viable tumor cells. From approximately 550 ng of total RNA, TCR beta-specific cDNA was reverse-transcribed using a constant-region primer. For TCR beta, libraries were produced by three nested multiplex PCR rounds using slightly modified ARM-PCR. The first two PCR rounds used TRBV1-TRBV30 primers with a Cbeta primer, 10 cycles each. TCRdb itself ran the multiplex PCR reads through MiXCR, one entry per CDR3 protein. Of about 190,000 distinct CDR3 sequences listed, around 85% are singletons. Per the germline V gene, CDR1 is MNHEY and CDR2 is SVGEGT. CDR3 size: 15 residues.

This chain uses TRBV6-2 or TRBV6-3 with TRBJ1-1, with 8 positions matching TRBD1. This sequence originates from a man aged 35 to 55 with primary liver carcinoma and hepatitis B virus infection. What was sequenced was tumor tissue from primary liver carcinoma. CDR3 region: CVISSQGAGTTEAFF. The CDR3 DNA reads as TGTGTCATCAGTTCGCAGGGGGCAGGCACGACTGAAGCTTTCTTT.